This T cell receptor beta chain originates from a study of blood T cell repertoires in COVID-19. Overall study context: Samples of COVID-19 (acute and convalescent) were obtained from the United States, Italy and Spain. Nucleic acid was either cDNA or gDNA, and it came from T cells, B-cell-depleted T cells, or PBMCs.

The germline V gene encodes CDR1 MNHEY and CDR2 SVGEGT. The V end was cut by 5 bases, the J end by 7 bases, with 12 bases between. This CDR3 is 13 amino acids long. In the source study's methods: Researchers report that nucleated cell counts were estimated from reference gene primer amplification. Data came from immunoSEQ multiplex PCR; TCRdb stores just in-frame clones and leaves some out. That table is the source of V, J and clone size, and D and trimming were worked out from the DNA. The sample carries about 100,000 clones, approximately 86% recorded once. This TCR derives from a man of 80 years or more with active or convalescent COVID-19. The source material was peripheral blood. The J gene is TRBJ1-5, the V gene TRBV6-2 or TRBV6-3, with D possibly TRBD1 on 5 matching bases. The CDR3 nucleotides are TGTGCCAGCAGTGTCGGGGGTGGCCAGCCCCAGCATTTT. This codes for CASSVGGGQPQHF.